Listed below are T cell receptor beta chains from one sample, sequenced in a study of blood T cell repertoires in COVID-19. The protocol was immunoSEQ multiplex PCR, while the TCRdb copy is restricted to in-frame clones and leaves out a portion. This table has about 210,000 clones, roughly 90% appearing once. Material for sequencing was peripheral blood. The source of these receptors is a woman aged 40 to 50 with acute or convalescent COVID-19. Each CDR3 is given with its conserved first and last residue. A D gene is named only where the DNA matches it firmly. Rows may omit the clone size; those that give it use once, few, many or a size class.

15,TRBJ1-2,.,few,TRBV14,CASSQDPGSERGYTF,TGTGCCAGCAGCCAAGATCCGGGAAGTGAGAGGGGCTACACCTTC
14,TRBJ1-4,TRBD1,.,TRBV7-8,CASSPGGTNEKLFF,TGTGCCAGCAGCCCAGGGGGAACTAATGAAAAACTGTTTTTT
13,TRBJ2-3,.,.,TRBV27,CASTPHSADTQYF,TGTGCCAGCACGCCCCATAGCGCAGATACGCAGTATTTT
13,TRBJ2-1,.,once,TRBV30,CAWQESSYNEQFF,TGTGCCTGGCAAGAGAGCTCCTACAATGAGCAGTTCTTC
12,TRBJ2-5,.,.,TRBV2,CATSGSPETQYF,TGTGCCACGTCAGGGTCCCCAGAGACCCAGTACTTC
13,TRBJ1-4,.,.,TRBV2,CASNEGTNEKLFF,TGTGCCAGCAACGAGGGAACTAATGAAAAACTGTTTTTT
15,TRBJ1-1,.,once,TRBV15,CATSRDRSQGTEAFF,TGTGCCACCAGCAGAGATCGCTCCCAGGGCACTGAAGCTTTCTTT
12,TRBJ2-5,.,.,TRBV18,CASSPYQETQYF,TGTGCCAGCTCACCCTACCAAGAGACCCAGTACTTC
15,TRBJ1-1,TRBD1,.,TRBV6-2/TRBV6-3,CASSYGQALNTEAFF,TGTGCCAGCAGTTACGGACAGGCACTGAACACTGAAGCTTTCTTT
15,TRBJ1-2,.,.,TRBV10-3,CAISESSGPAYGYTF,TGTGCCATCAGTGAGTCTAGTGGTCCCGCCTATGGCTACACCTTC
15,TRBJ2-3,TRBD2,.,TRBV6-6,CATGHRGLGTDTQYF,TGTGCCACCGGACATAGGGGACTAGGCACAGATACGCAGTATTTT